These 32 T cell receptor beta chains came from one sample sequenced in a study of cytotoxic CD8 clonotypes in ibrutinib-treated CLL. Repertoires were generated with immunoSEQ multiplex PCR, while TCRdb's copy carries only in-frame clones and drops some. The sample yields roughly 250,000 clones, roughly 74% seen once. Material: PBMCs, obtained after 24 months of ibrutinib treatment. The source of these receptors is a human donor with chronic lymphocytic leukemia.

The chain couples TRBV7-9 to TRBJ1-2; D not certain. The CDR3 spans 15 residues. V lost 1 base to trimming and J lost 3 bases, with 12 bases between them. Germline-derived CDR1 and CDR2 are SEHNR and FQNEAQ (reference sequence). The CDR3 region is CASSLVGLPDYGYTF. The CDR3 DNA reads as TGTGCCAGCAGCTTAGTTGGCCTCCCGGACTATGGCTACACCTTC.

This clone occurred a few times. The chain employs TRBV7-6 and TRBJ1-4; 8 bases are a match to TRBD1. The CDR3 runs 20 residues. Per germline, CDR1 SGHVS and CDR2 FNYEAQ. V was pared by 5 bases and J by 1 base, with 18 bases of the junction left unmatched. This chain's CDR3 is CASSNPPGQVYSGTNEKLFF. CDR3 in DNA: TGTGCCAGCAGCAACCCACCGGGACAGGTTTATTCTGGAACTAATGAAAAACTGTTTTTT.

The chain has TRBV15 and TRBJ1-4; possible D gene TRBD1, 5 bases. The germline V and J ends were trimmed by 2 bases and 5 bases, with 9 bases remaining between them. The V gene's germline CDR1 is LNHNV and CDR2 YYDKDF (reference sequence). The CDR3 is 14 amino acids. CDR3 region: CATSRSRQNEKLFF. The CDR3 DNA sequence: TGTGCCACCAGCAGATCAAGACAGAATGAAAAACTGTTTTTT.

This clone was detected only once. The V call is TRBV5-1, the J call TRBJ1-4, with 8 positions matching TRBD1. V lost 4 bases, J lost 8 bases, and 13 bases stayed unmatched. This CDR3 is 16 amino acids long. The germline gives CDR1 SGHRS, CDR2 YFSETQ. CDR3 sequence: CASSTTAGAGGEKLFF. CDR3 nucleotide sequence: TGCGCCAGCAGCACCACCGCTGGGGCAGGGGGCGAAAAACTGTTTTTT.

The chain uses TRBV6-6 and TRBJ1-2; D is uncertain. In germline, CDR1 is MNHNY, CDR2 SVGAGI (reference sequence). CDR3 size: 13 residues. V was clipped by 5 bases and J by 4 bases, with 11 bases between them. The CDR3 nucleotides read TGTGCCAGCAGTGTTTCAGCTTCCTATGGCTACACCTTC. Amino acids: CASSVSASYGYTF.

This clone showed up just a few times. Written as DNA, the CDR3 is TGTGCCAGCAGCTTGCATAGTTGGGCTAGCACAGATACGCAGTATTTT. As protein: CASSLHSWASTDTQYF. V and J are TRBV28 and TRBJ2-3; D unclear. V was trimmed by 6 bases and J by 0 bases, leaving 16 bases between them. There are 16 residues in the CDR3. Germline V CDR1 and CDR2: MDHEN, SYDVKM.

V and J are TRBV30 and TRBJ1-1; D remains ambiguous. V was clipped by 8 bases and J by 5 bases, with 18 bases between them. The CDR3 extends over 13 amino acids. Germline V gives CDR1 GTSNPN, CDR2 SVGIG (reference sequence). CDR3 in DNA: TGTGCCGGAAACCTCGGATTTGGGACTGAAGCTTTCTTT. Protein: CAGNLGFGTEAFF.

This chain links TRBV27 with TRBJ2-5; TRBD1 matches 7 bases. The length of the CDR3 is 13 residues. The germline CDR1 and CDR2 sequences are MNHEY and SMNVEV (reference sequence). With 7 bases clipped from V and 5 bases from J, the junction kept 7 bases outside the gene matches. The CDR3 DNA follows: TGTGCCAGCAACCCGACAGGGACCGAGACCCAGTACTTC. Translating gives CASNPTGTETQYF.

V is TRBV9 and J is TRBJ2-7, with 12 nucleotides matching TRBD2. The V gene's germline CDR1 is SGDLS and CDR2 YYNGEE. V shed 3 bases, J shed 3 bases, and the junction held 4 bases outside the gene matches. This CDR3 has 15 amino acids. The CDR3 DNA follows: TGTGCCAGCAGCGGACCGACTAGCGGGAGCTACGAGCAGTACTTC. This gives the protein CASSGPTSGSYEQYF.

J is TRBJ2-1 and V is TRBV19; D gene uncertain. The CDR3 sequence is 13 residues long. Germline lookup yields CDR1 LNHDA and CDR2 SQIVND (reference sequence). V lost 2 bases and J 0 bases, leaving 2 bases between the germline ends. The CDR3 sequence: CASSIFSYNEQFF. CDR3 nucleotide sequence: TGTGCCAGTAGTATATTCTCCTACAATGAGCAGTTCTTC.

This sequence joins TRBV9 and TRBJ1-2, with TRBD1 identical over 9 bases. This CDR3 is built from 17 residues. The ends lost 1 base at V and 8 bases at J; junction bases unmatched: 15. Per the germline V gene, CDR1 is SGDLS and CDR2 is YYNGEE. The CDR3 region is CASSVTVYPGTGNGYTF. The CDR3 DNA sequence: TGTGCCAGCAGCGTAACCGTCTACCCCGGGACAGGGAACGGCTACACCTTC.

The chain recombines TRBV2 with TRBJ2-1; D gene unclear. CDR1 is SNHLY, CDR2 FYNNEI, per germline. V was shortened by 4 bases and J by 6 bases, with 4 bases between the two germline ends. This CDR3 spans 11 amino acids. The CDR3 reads CASSGTNEQFF. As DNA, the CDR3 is TGTGCCAGCAGTGGGACCAATGAGCAGTTCTTC.

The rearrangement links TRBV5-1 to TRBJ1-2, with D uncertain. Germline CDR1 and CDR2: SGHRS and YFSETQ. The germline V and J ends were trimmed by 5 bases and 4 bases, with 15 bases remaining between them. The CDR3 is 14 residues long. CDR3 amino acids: CASREGSEGYGYTF. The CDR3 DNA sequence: TGCGCCAGCAGAGAGGGCAGCGAGGGCTATGGCTACACCTTC.

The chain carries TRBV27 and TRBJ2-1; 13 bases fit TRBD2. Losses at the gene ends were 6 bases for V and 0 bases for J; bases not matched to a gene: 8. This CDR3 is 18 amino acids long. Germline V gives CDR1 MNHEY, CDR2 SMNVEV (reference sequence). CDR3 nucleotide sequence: TGTGCCAGCAGCCTTGGACTAGCGGGAGTTGGCTCCTACAATGAGCAGTTCTTC. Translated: CASSLGLAGVGSYNEQFF.

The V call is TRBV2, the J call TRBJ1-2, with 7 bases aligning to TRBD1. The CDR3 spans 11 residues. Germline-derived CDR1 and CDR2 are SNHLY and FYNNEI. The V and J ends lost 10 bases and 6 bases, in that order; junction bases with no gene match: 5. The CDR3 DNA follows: TGTGCCACCAGGACAGGCCATGGCTACACCTTC. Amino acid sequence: CATRTGHGYTF. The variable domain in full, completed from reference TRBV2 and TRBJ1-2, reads EPEVTQTPSHQVTQMGQEVILRCVPISNHLYFYWYRQILGQKVEFLVSFYNNEISEKSEIFDDQFSVERPDGSNFTLKIRSTKLEDSAMYFCATRTGHGYTFGSGTRLTVV.

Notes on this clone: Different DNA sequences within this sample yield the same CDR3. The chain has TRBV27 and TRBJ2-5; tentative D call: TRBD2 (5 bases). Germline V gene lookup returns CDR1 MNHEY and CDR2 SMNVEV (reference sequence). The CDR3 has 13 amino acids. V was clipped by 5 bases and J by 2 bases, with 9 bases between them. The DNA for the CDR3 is TGTGCCAGCAGTCCTCGGGGTCAAGAGACCCAGTACTTC. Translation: CASSPRGQETQYF.

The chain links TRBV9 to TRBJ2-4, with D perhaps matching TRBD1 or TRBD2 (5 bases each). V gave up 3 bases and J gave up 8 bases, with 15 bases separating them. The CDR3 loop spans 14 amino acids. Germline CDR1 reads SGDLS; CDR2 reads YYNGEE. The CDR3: CASSDQPRGDIQYF. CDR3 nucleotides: TGTGCCAGCAGCGATCAACCGAGAGGGGACATTCAGTACTTC.

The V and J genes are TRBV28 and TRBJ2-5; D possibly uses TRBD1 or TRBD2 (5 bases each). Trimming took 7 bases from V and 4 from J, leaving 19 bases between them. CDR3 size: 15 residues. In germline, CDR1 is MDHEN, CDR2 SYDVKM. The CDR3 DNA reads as TGTGCCAGCACCCTCGGGTGGGTCGGGACAGAGACCCAGTACTTC. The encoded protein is CASTLGWVGTETQYF. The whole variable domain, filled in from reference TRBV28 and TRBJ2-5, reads DVKVTQSSRYLVKRTGEKVFLECVQDMDHENMFWYRQDPGLGLRLIYFSYDVKMKEKGDIPEGYSVSREKKERFSLILESASTNQTSMYLCASTLGWVGTETQYFGPGTRLLVL.

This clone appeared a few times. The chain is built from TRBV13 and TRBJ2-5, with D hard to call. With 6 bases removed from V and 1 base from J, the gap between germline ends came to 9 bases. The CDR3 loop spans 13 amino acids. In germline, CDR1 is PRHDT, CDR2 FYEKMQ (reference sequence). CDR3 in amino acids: CASRRDGQETQYF. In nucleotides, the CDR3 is TGTGCCAGCAGACGAGACGGCCAAGAGACCCAGTACTTC.

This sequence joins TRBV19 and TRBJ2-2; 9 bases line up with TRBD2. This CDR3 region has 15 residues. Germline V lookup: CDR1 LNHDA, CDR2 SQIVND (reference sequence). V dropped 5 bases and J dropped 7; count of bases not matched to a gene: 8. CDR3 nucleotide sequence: TGTGCCAGTAGTGCGCGTAGCGGGAGTGGCGGGGAGCTGTTTTTT. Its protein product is CASSARSGSGGELFF. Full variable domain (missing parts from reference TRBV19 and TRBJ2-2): DGGITQSPKYLFRKEGQNVTLSCEQNLNHDAMYWYRQDPGQGLRLIYYSQIVNDFQKGDIAEGYSVSREKKESFPLTVTSAQKNPTAFYLCASSARSGSGGELFFGEGSRLTVL.

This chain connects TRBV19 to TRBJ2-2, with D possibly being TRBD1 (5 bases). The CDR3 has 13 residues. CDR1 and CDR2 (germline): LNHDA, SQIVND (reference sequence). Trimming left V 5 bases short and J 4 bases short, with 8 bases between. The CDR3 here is CASSPRGTGELFF. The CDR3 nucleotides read TGTGCCAGTAGTCCTAGGGGCACCGGGGAGCTGTTTTTT.

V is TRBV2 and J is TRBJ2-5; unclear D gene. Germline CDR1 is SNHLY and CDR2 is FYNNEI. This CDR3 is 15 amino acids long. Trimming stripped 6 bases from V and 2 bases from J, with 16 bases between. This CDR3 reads CASRDHRASQETQYF. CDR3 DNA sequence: TGTGCCAGCAGGGACCACCGGGCCTCTCAAGAGACCCAGTACTTC.

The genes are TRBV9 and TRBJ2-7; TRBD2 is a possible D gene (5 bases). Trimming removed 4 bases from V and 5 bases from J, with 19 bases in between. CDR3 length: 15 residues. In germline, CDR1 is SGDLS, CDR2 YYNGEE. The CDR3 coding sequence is TGTGCCAGCAGCCTCCGGGGAAGCGAGATCGACGAGCAGTACTTC. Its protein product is CASSLRGSEIDEQYF.

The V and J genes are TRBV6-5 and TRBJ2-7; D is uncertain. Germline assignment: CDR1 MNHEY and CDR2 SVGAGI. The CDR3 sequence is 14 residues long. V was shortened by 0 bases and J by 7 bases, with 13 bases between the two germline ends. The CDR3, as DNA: TGTGCCAGCAGTTACTCGACCCACAGTAAAGAGCAGTACTTC. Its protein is CASSYSTHSKEQYF.

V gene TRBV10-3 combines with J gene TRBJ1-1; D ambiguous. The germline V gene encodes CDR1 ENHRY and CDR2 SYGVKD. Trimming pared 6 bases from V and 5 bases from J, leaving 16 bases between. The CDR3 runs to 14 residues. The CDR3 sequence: CAIRGSGPWTEAFF. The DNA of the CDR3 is TGTGCCATCAGGGGTTCCGGTCCGTGGACTGAAGCTTTCTTT.

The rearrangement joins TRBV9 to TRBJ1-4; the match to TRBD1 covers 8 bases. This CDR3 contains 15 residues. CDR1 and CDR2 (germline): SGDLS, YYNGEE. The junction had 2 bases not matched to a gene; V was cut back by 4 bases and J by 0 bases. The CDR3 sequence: CASSPGQATNEKLFF. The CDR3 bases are TGTGCCAGCAGCCCGGGACAGGCAACTAATGAAAAACTGTTTTTT.

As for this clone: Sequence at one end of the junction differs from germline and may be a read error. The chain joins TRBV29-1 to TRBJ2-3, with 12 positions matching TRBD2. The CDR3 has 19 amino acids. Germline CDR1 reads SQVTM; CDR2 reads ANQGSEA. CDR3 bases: TGCAGCGTAGAAGGACTAGCGGGGATCGTGAGGGTTTCGGCAGATACGCAGTATTTT. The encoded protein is CSVEGLAGIVRVSADTQYF.

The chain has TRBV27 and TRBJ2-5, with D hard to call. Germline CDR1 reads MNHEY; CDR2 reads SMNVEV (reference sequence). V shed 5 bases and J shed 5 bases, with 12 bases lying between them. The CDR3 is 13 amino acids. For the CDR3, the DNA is TGTGCCAGCAGTCCCAACAATTTGGAGACCCAGTACTTC. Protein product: CASSPNNLETQYF.

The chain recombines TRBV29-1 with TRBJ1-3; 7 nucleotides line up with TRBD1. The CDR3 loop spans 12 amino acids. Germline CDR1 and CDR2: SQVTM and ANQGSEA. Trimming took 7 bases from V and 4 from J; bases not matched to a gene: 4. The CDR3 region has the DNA TGCAGCGCCGACAGGGACGGAAACACCATATATTTT. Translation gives CSADRDGNTIYF.

The chain's CDR3 is CASSWGRSGELFF. In DNA form, the CDR3 reads TGTGCCAGCAGTTGGGGACGTTCCGGGGAGCTGTTTTTT. The chain carries TRBV6-5 and TRBJ2-2; the D gene could be TRBD1 or TRBD2 (5 bases each). Germline CDR1 and CDR2: MNHEY and SVGAGI. The CDR3 extends over 13 amino acids. V was cut by 4 bases and J by 6 bases, with 9 bases left in between.

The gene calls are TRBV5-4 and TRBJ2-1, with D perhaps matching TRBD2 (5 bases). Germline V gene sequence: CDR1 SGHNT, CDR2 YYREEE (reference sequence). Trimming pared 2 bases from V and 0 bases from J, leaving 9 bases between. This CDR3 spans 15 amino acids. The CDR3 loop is CASSLEGGSYNEQFF. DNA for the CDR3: TGTGCCAGCAGCTTAGAGGGTGGCTCCTACAATGAGCAGTTCTTC.

CDR3 sequence reads: CASSFLGFYEQYF. In nucleotides, the CDR3 is TGTGCCAGCAGCTTTCTCGGATTCTACGAGCAGTACTTC. The V gene is TRBV7-9, the J gene TRBJ2-7, with unresolved D. Germline V gene sequence: CDR1 SEHNR, CDR2 FQNEAQ (reference sequence). There are 13 residues in the CDR3. With 3 bases removed from V and 3 bases from J, the gap between germline ends came to 9 bases.